This is a list of T cell receptor beta chains from one sample in a study of blood T cell repertoires in COVID-19. TCRdb keeps only in-frame clones here, not all; method: immunoSEQ multiplex PCR. This table holds under 130,000 clones, 87% found once. Source material: peripheral blood. The receptors shown here come from a man in his forties or fifties in a cohort sampled during active COVID-19. CDR3s include the opening cysteine and the closing phenylalanine or tryptophan. The D gene is left open where the match is weak. Not all rows give a size; the values are once, few, many and, for expanded clones, a class.

j_gene,d_gene,abundance,v_gene,CDR3nt,CDR3aa
TRBJ1-2,-,few,TRBV6-5,TGTGCCAGCAGGGGCTCTGTCTATGGCTACACCTTC,CASRGSVYGYTF
TRBJ2-1,TRBD1,-,TRBV5-1,TGCGCCAGCAGCTTACAGGGGGCGGATGAGCAGTTCTTC,CASSLQGADEQFF
TRBJ2-2,TRBD1,-,TRBV29-1,TGCAGCGTTCAGGGGGCGGGTACCGGGGAGCTGTTTTTT,CSVQGAGTGELFF
TRBJ2-5,TRBD1,-,TRBV3-1/TRBV3-2,TGTGCCAGCAGCCAAGGACAGGGAATGCCCCAGTACTTC,CASSQGQGMPQYF
TRBJ1-6,TRBD1,-,TRBV11-2,TGTGCCAGCAGCTCCTCCGGGACAGTCTATAATTCACCCCTCCACTTT,CASSSSGTVYNSPLHF
TRBJ1-3,-,-,TRBV11-2,TGTGCCAGCAGCTTAAATAGAGCCTCTGGAAACACCATATATTTT,CASSLNRASGNTIYF
TRBJ1-1,-,-,TRBV11-2,TGTGCCAGCGGAGGTGCAGGGGTCCACGTGGGCACTGAAGCTTTCTTT,CASGGAGVHVGTEAFF
TRBJ1-3,-,few,TRBV11-2,TGTGCCAGCAGCGTCGGACAGATTTCGGGAAACACCATATATTTT,CASSVGQISGNTIYF
TRBJ2-3,TRBD2,-,TRBV6-4,TGTGCCAGCAGTGACGAGCGCGGCGGGGGGCCGGATACGCAGTATTTT,CASSDERGGGPDTQYF
TRBJ2-1,-,-,TRBV7-2,TGTGCCAGCAGCTTATCCTCCATTAGCTCCTACAATGAGCAGTTCTTC,CASSLSSISSYNEQFF
TRBJ1-2,TRBD1,-,TRBV24-1,TGTGCCACCAGTGAAGGTGGTCAGGACAGGGGGGAGTATGGCTACACCTTC,CATSEGGQDRGEYGYTF
TRBJ2-3,TRBD1,once,TRBV2,TGTGCCAGCAGTGGTTGGGGGACAGGAGAAACAGATACGCAGTATTTT,CASSGWGTGETDTQYF
TRBJ1-1,-,once,TRBV28,TGTGCCAGCAGCCCTCGGGGGGTCTACCCGAACACTGAAGCTTTCTTT,CASSPRGVYPNTEAFF
TRBJ2-5,-,-,TRBV7-8,TGTGCCAGCAGCTTTCGCCAGGGGATTCCTGGGCAAGAGACCCAGTACTTC,CASSFRQGIPGQETQYF
TRBJ1-5,-,-,TRBV6-2/TRBV6-3,TGTGCCAGCAGTTCACAGAGGGGGTTCCCGGGACAGCCCCAGCATTTT,CASSSQRGFPGQPQHF
TRBJ1-5,TRBD1,-,TRBV5-6,TGTGCCAGCAGCTCCTCGGGACAGGGGTACTATCAGCCCCAGCATTTT,CASSSSGQGYYQPQHF
TRBJ2-4,TRBD2,-,TRBV7-2,TGTGCCAGCAGCTTAGTGGCTAGCGGGGGGGGTTCAAACATTCAGTACTTC,CASSLVASGGGSNIQYF
TRBJ2-3,TRBD2,-,TRBV5-4,TGTGCCAGCAGCTTGAGTTTAAGCGGGGGGGACGTACGAAATACGCAGTATTTT,CASSLSLSGGDVRNTQYF
TRBJ2-4,TRBD2,few,TRBV5-4,TGTGCCAGCTCCCGGGGGGGGCTCGTAAACATTCAGTACTTC,CASSRGGLVNIQYF
TRBJ2-3,-,-,TRBV28,TGTGCCAGCAGCCTAGGCGCGGGGAGGACAGATACGCAGTATTTT,CASSLGAGRTDTQYF
TRBJ1-1,TRBD1,-,TRBV5-1,TGCGCCAGCAGCTTGGAGGGACAGGGCCGGGTAAACACTGAAGCTTTCTTT,CASSLEGQGRVNTEAFF
TRBJ1-2,TRBD1,-,TRBV24-1,TGTGCCACCAGTGCAAGCGGCCAGGGGGCGAATGGCTACACCTTC,CATSASGQGANGYTF
TRBJ2-1,TRBD1,-,TRBV12-3/TRBV12-4,TGTGCCAGCAGTTTAACCGGGACAGGGGACATGTTCTTC,CASSLTGTGDMFF